This TCR beta chain was captured in a study of blood T cell repertoires in COVID-19. Study summary: Samples of COVID-19 (acute and convalescent) were obtained from the United States, Italy and Spain. Nucleic acid was either cDNA or gDNA, and it came from T cells, B-cell-depleted T cells, or PBMCs.

This clone has more than one count but fewer than ten. Original data processing: Using reference gene primer amplification, nucleated cell counts were estimated. Some clones are missing from TCRdb's copy, which holds only in-frame ones; the method was immunoSEQ multiplex PCR. Clonal size and the V and J genes are those of that table, whereas D and trimming came from the DNA. The sample holds 86,000 or so clones, 75% to 95% seen once. Sequenced sample: peripheral blood. The clonotype was recovered from a woman aged 50 to 60 in a cohort sampled during active COVID-19.

The CDR3 is CASSQNVMNTEAFF. CDR3 DNA: TGTGCCAGCAGCCAGAACGTAATGAACACTGAAGCTTTCTTT. J is TRBJ1-1 and V is TRBV11-3; D is undetermined. Germline V gene data show CDR1 as SGHNT and CDR2 as YENEEA. The V end was cut by 5 bases, the J end by 0 bases, with 10 bases between. CDR3 length: 14 amino acids.